This TCR beta chain is drawn from a study of T cells after posttransplantation cyclophosphamide. Study-level results: Donor-recipient repertoire similarity was low at 1-2 months, rising over year one. Blood and skin or GI T cell repertoires showed limited TRB overlap.

This clone was counted between two and nine times. As yet, its antigen is unknown. CDR1 and CDR2 from the germline V gene are MNHEY and SVGAGI. J was trimmed by 5 bases and V by 5 bases; bases with no gene match: 7. CDR3 length: 14 amino acids. The table came from immunoSEQ multiplex PCR; TCRdb's copy has only in-frame clones and leaves some out. The sample holds 45,000 to 55,000 clones, and no clone turns up only once. The sequence was collected from a man aged 35 to 55 in good health, CMV-negative, and a related stem cell transplant donor. This sequence joins TRBV6-5 and TRBJ2-7, with 9 bases that match TRBD2. What was sequenced was PBMCs. The DNA of the CDR3 is TGTGCCAGCAGTGACGCGGGGGGGACCGACGAGCAGTACTTC. Protein product: CASSDAGGTDEQYF.